The 7 T cell receptor beta chains in this list originate from one sample, sequenced in a study of human CD8 memory T cell subsets (dated by TCRdb to about 2020). A Human TCR Profiling Kit was used to prepare UMI-labeled 5' RACE TCRbeta libraries. TCRdb reprocessed the reads and provides one entry for every CDR3 protein sequence; no DNA is given. The table held for this sample gives about 9,300 distinct CDR3 sequences. The ten largest make up about 22% of the sample. The sequenced sample was CD8+ T cells from PBMCs. The receptors originated from a human donor in good health.

The rearrangement links TRBV12-3 or TRBV12-4 to TRBJ2-5. The CDR3 runs to 16 residues. The CDR3 loop is CASSYGPRLAAETQYF.

The chain recombines TRBV4-2 with TRBJ2-7; the TCRdb D gene call, TRBD1, has no DNA to confirm it. The germline gives CDR1 LGHNA, CDR2 YNFKEQ. The length of the CDR3 is 16 residues. This CDR3 is CASSQDGAGGSNEQYF.

This chain joins TRBV28 and TRBJ2-1; the D call from TCRdb, TRBD1, cannot be confirmed without DNA. Germline V gene lookup returns CDR1 MDHEN and CDR2 SYDVKM. This CDR3 has 17 residues. The CDR3 is CASGQLPSKSSYNEQFF.

This chain connects TRBV28 to TRBJ2-2; without DNA, the TCRdb call of TRBD2 cannot be checked. Germline values: CDR1 MDHEN, CDR2 SYDVKM. The CDR3 totals 16 residues. CDR3 in amino acids: CASSLLWQDSTGELFF.

The chain couples TRBV4-3 to TRBJ2-5; TCRdb indicates TRBD1, and absent DNA this call remains unverified. The CDR3 has 15 amino acids. Per the germline V gene, CDR1 is LGHNA and CDR2 is YSLEER. CDR3 amino acids: CASSQDRQGWETQYF.

The chain is built from TRBV5-6 and TRBJ2-7; there is no DNA to check the TCRdb D call of TRBD1. Per the germline V gene, CDR1 is SGHDT and CDR2 is YYEEEE. This CDR3 is 13 amino acids long. CDR3 residues: CASSLVQDSEQYF.

The chain links TRBV12-5 to TRBJ2-1. The CDR3 has 14 residues. Germline-derived CDR1 and CDR2 are LGHNT and FRNRAP. CDR3 amino acids: CASGFAESYNEQFF.